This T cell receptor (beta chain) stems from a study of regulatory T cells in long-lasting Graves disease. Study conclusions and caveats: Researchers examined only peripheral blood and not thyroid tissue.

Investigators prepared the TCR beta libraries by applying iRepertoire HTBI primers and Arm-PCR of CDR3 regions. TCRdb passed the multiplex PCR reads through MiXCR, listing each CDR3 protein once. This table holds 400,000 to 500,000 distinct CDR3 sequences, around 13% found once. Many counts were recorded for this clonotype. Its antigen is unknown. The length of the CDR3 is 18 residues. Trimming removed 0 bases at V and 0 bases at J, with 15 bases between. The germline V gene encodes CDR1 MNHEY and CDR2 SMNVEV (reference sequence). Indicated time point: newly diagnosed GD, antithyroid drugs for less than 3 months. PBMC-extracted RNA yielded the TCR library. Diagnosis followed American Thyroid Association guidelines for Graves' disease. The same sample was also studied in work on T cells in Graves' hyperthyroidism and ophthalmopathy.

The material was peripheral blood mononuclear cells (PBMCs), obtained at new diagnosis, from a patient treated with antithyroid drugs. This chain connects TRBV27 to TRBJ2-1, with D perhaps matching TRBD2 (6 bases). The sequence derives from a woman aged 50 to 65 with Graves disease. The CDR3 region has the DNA TGTGCCAGCAGTTTATCGCGACTAGTTTCTAGCTCCTACAATGAGCAGTTCTTC. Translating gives CASSLSRLVSSSYNEQFF.